Presented here are 9 T cell receptor beta chains from one specimen sequenced in a study of CD8 T cells in Susac syndrome. Random-hexamer reverse transcription was applied to about 0.45 to 1 ug RNA. A single record per CDR3 protein comes from TCRdb applying MiXCR to the immunoSEQ multiplex PCR reads. Among about 22,000 distinct CDR3 sequences listed, approximately 93% were seen once. The sample comprised CD8+ T cells from PBMCs. Source of these receptors: a human donor in good health.

The rearrangement uses TRBV5-5 and TRBJ1-1; no definite D call. Per the germline V gene, CDR1 is SGHKS and CDR2 is YYEKEE (reference sequence). The CDR3 has 14 residues. The ends were cut back, 2 bases at V and 3 bases at J, with 11 bases in the middle. In DNA, the CDR3 is TGTGCCAGCAGCTTAGTAGGATTTGACACTGAAGCTTTCTTT. Translating gives CASSLVGFDTEAFF.

The chain employs TRBV5-6 and TRBJ2-5; the D gene could be TRBD1 or TRBD2 (5 bases each). The CDR3 runs 14 residues. V shed 2 bases and J shed 5 bases, with 13 bases lying between them. From germline, CDR1 is SGHDT and CDR2 YYEEEE. CDR3 in DNA: TGTGCCAGCAGCTTAGGGACCTCACGGGAGACCCAGTACTTC. It yields the protein CASSLGTSRETQYF.

CDR3 bases: TGCGCCAGCAGCGTGACACAAAACACCGGGGAGCTGTTTTTT. Encoded protein: CASSVTQNTGELFF. This chain links TRBV5-1 with TRBJ2-2; D gene uncertain. V was trimmed by 4 bases and J by 2 bases, leaving 9 bases between them. CDR3 length: 14 residues. Germline V lookup: CDR1 SGHRS, CDR2 YFSETQ.

The chain carries TRBV10-3 and TRBJ2-1, with D maybe TRBD2 (6 bases). Germline V gene data show CDR1 as ENHRY and CDR2 as SYGVKD. Trimming cost V 5 bases and J 0 bases, with 11 bases left between them. The CDR3 runs 15 residues. The CDR3 loop is CAISLADGSYNEQFF. The CDR3 DNA reads TGTGCCATCAGTTTAGCGGACGGCTCCTACAATGAGCAGTTCTTC.

The rearrangement links TRBV4-1 to TRBJ2-1; TRBD1 or TRBD2 may be the D gene (6 bases each). This CDR3 is built from 15 residues. Trimming removed 2 bases from V and 4 bases from J, with 12 bases in between. Germline V gene sequence: CDR1 MGHRA, CDR2 YSYEKL. The CDR3 sequence: CASSQSGGQYNEQFF. CDR3 in DNA: TGCGCCAGCAGCCAATCCGGGGGACAATACAATGAGCAGTTCTTC.

The chain couples TRBV20-1 to TRBJ1-5; possibly TRBD1 for D (5 bases). CDR1 is DFQATT and CDR2 is SNEGSKA in the germline V gene (reference sequence). The CDR3 loop spans 15 amino acids. The V gene lost 0 bases and the J gene lost 7 bases, with 16 bases spanning the gap. The CDR3 is CSARDREGRGQPQHF. CDR3 DNA sequence: TGCAGTGCTAGAGATCGGGAGGGGAGGGGACAGCCCCAGCATTTT.

The V call is TRBV12-3 or TRBV12-4, the J call TRBJ1-1; a possible D gene is TRBD1 (5 bases). This CDR3 contains 14 residues. Between the trimmed V and J ends, which lost 6 bases and 0 bases, there was a span of 11 bases. The CDR3 reads CASSRDSLNTEAFF. Here the CDR3 DNA reads TGTGCCAGCAGCCGCGACAGTTTGAACACTGAAGCTTTCTTT.

The gene calls are TRBV7-9 and TRBJ1-1; TRBD1 is a possible D gene (5 bases). Trimming took off 5 bases at V and 4 bases at J, with 23 bases between the two ends. Germline values: CDR1 SEHNR, CDR2 FQNEAQ (reference sequence). The CDR3 totals 17 residues. Written as DNA, the CDR3 is TGTGCCAGCAGCCCAATGGGACGCCTGGGAACGGGCACTGAAGCTTTCTTT. Amino acids: CASSPMGRLGTGTEAFF.

The gene calls are TRBV10-2 and TRBJ2-1; 7 nucleotides match TRBD2. The CDR3 loop spans 18 amino acids. V lost 0 bases, J lost 8 bases, and 16 bases stayed unmatched. Per germline, CDR1 WSHSY and CDR2 SAAADI. Here the CDR3 reads CASSESRSGAGPFDEQFF. DNA of the CDR3: TGCGCCAGCAGTGAGTCGAGGAGCGGGGCGGGACCCTTCGATGAGCAGTTCTTC.